These T cell receptor beta chains were read from a single sample in a study of T cell responses to AZD1222 COVID-19 vaccine. TCRdb's copy holds only in-frame clones and misses some; the assay was immunoSEQ multiplex PCR. The sample has under 80,000 clones; more than 65% are singletons. Sequencing was performed on peripheral blood, taken on day 0 of MenACWY control vaccination. These TCRs come from an adult in good health. The CDR3 runs from the conserved cysteine through the conserved F or W. D genes are given only for firm matches. The size field is filled for only some rows; it gives once, few, many or a size class.

d_gene: TRBD1; j_gene: TRBJ1-1; v_gene: TRBV19; abundance: .; CDR3nt: TGTGCCACCCAACAGGGGCGCGGCACTGAAGCTTTCTTT; CDR3aa: CATQQGRGTEAFF
d_gene: .; j_gene: TRBJ1-3; v_gene: TRBV4-3; abundance: .; CDR3nt: TGCGCCAGCAGCCCCGGCCGGGAACCGGGGGGAAACACCATATATTTT; CDR3aa: CASSPGREPGGNTIYF
d_gene: .; j_gene: TRBJ2-7; v_gene: TRBV15; abundance: .; CDR3nt: TGTGCCACCAGCAGAGACTACCGGGACCTAGCCCACGAGCAGTACTTC; CDR3aa: CATSRDYRDLAHEQYF
d_gene: TRBD1; j_gene: TRBJ1-3; v_gene: TRBV5-1; abundance: .; CDR3nt: TGCGCCAGCAGCTTGACAGGGGAATCTGGAAACACCATATATTTT; CDR3aa: CASSLTGESGNTIYF
d_gene: .; j_gene: TRBJ2-2; v_gene: TRBV18; abundance: .; CDR3nt: TGTGCCAGCTCGCAACAGAACACCGGGGAGCTGTTTTTT; CDR3aa: CASSQQNTGELFF
d_gene: .; j_gene: TRBJ1-2; v_gene: TRBV27; abundance: .; CDR3nt: TGTGCCACTAAAAGGGCAGGGCAGGATGGCTACACCTTC; CDR3aa: CATKRAGQDGYTF
d_gene: TRBD1; j_gene: TRBJ1-2; v_gene: TRBV7-2; abundance: .; CDR3nt: TGTGCCAGCAGCTTAGCGGGACAGGGACTTATCTATGGCTACACCTTC; CDR3aa: CASSLAGQGLIYGYTF
d_gene: TRBD1; j_gene: TRBJ1-2; v_gene: TRBV19; abundance: .; CDR3nt: TGTGCCAGTAGTACGACAGGGGCTGTTGACTATGGCTACACCTTC; CDR3aa: CASSTTGAVDYGYTF
d_gene: TRBD2; j_gene: TRBJ2-1; v_gene: TRBV19; abundance: .; CDR3nt: TGTGCCAGTAGTAGCGGCGGGAGGTCCGGGAATGAGCAGTTCTTC; CDR3aa: CASSSGGRSGNEQFF
d_gene: TRBD2; j_gene: TRBJ2-3; v_gene: TRBV2; abundance: .; CDR3nt: TGTGCCAGCAGTCGCAGCGGGAGCTTCACAGATACGCAGTATTTT; CDR3aa: CASSRSGSFTDTQYF
d_gene: .; j_gene: TRBJ1-2; v_gene: TRBV4-3; abundance: .; CDR3nt: TGCGCCAGCAGCCAAGTCTCCGGGACGGCCCTCACCTTC; CDR3aa: CASSQVSGTALTF
d_gene: .; j_gene: TRBJ1-1; v_gene: TRBV19; abundance: .; CDR3nt: TGTGCCAGTAGTATTGGGGATAGAGACACTGAAGCTTTCTTT; CDR3aa: CASSIGDRDTEAFF
d_gene: TRBD2; j_gene: TRBJ2-1; v_gene: TRBV5-5; abundance: once; CDR3nt: TGTGCCAGCAGCTGGGGACTAGCGGCATACAATGAGCAGTTCTTC; CDR3aa: CASSWGLAAYNEQFF
d_gene: .; j_gene: TRBJ1-5; v_gene: TRBV6-2/TRBV6-3; abundance: .; CDR3nt: TGTGCCAGCAGCCGGCCCCGGGGGGTCAGACAGCCCCAGCATTTT; CDR3aa: CASSRPRGVRQPQHF
d_gene: .; j_gene: TRBJ1-2; v_gene: TRBV30; abundance: .; CDR3nt: TGTGGCGCCCAGGGAAACTATGGCTACACCTTC; CDR3aa: CGAQGNYGYTF
d_gene: .; j_gene: TRBJ1-4; v_gene: TRBV20-1; abundance: .; CDR3nt: TGCAGTGCTAGTTTCCAGGCTGGAAATGAAAAACTGTTTTTT; CDR3aa: CSASFQAGNEKLFF
d_gene: .; j_gene: TRBJ2-7; v_gene: TRBV28; abundance: .; CDR3nt: TGTGCCAGCGGACTTGTGGGAGCCTACGAGCAGTACTTC; CDR3aa: CASGLVGAYEQYF
d_gene: .; j_gene: TRBJ1-2; v_gene: TRBV7-2; abundance: .; CDR3nt: TGTGCCAGCAGCTTAGCCCCCGTGACAGTCTATGGCTACACCTTC; CDR3aa: CASSLAPVTVYGYTF
d_gene: .; j_gene: TRBJ2-3; v_gene: TRBV9; abundance: .; CDR3nt: TGTGCCAGCAGCGTAGCCCTCTACACAGATACGCAGTATTTT; CDR3aa: CASSVALYTDTQYF
d_gene: .; j_gene: TRBJ2-2; v_gene: TRBV29-1; abundance: .; CDR3nt: TGCAGCGTCTACAGGGTAGAAGGCGGGGAGCTGTTTTTT; CDR3aa: CSVYRVEGGELFF
d_gene: TRBD1; j_gene: TRBJ1-2; v_gene: TRBV18; abundance: .; CDR3nt: TGTGCCAGCTCACCTGTGGACAGGGGAGGACATGGCTACACCTTC; CDR3aa: CASSPVDRGGHGYTF
d_gene: TRBD1; j_gene: TRBJ1-2; v_gene: TRBV19; abundance: .; CDR3nt: TGTGCCAGCCGGACAGGGGACGGCTACACCTTC; CDR3aa: CASRTGDGYTF
d_gene: .; j_gene: TRBJ1-1; v_gene: TRBV30; abundance: .; CDR3nt: TGTGTCGGGGAGAGGAACACTGAAGCTTTCTTT; CDR3aa: CVGERNTEAFF
d_gene: .; j_gene: TRBJ2-5; v_gene: TRBV5-1; abundance: .; CDR3nt: TGCGCCAGCAGCTTGAGGCCCGTAGAGACCCAGTACTTC; CDR3aa: CASSLRPVETQYF
d_gene: TRBD2; j_gene: TRBJ2-5; v_gene: TRBV28; abundance: .; CDR3nt: TGTGCCAGCAGTCCAAGTCGGCGGGGGAAAGAGACCCAGTACTTC; CDR3aa: CASSPSRRGKETQYF
d_gene: TRBD2; j_gene: TRBJ2-7; v_gene: TRBV4-3; abundance: few; CDR3nt: TGCGCCAGCAGCCAAGATACTAGCGGGGCCTACGAGCAGTACTTC; CDR3aa: CASSQDTSGAYEQYF